The T cell receptor beta chain described here comes from a study of regulatory T cells in long-lasting Graves disease. The time point was: newly diagnosed GD, antithyroid drugs for less than 3 months. PBMC-derived RNA was used for the TCR library. Relying on iRepertoire HTBI primers and Arm-PCR of CDR3 regions, the team built TCR beta libraries. Original handling: Looking across samples, the authors found approximately 60 TRBV and 14 to 15 TRBJ segments. MiXCR, applied by TCRdb to the multiplex PCR reads, yields one record per CDR3 protein. TCRdb's processing, not the authors', yielded these V and J calls. Of approximately 350,000 distinct CDR3 sequences listed, approximately 12% are singletons. A few counts support this clonotype. CDR1 and CDR2 from the germline V gene are MNHNS and SASEGT. The CDR3 has 13 amino acids. The V segment lost 6 bases and the J segment 3 bases; nucleotides outside the gene matches: 4.

These data were also reused for a study on T cells in Graves' hyperthyroidism and ophthalmopathy.

The V gene is TRBV6-1, the J gene TRBJ1-2; TRBD1 matches at 7 bases. Sequencing used peripheral blood mononuclear cells (PBMCs), obtained at new diagnosis, from a patient treated with antithyroid drugs. The TCR sequence derives from a woman younger than 30 with Graves disease. Written as DNA, the CDR3 is TGTGCCAGCAGGCCAACAGGGGACTATGGCTACACCTTC. Encoded protein: CASRPTGDYGYTF.